The clone carrying this T cell receptor beta chain has a handful of counts. Its antigen is still unknown. This entry belongs to a study of CD8 T cells in ankylosing spondylitis. Molecular-barcoded quantitative 5'-RACE produced these TCR beta libraries. MiXCR was run by TCRdb on the 5' RACE reads, yielding one entry per CDR3 protein. The table has roughly 670,000 distinct CDR3 sequences, roughly 20% seen once. Whole-study results and caveats: Seemingly characteristic of ankylosing spondylitis blood was a TCR beta motif consisting of eight highly homologous variants. Within matched ankylosing spondylitis synovial fluid, disease-linked clones were reportedly significantly enriched.

Trimming cost V 6 bases and J 2 bases, with 10 bases left between them. Germline assignment: CDR1 MNHEY and CDR2 SVGEGT. The CDR3 runs to 13 residues. This sequence joins TRBV6-2 or TRBV6-3 and TRBJ1-1; unclear D gene. Sequencing used blood, either unsorted or a sorted T cell fraction (not recorded which). This TCR was sampled from a male donor with ankylosing spondylitis. The CDR3 loop reads CASRALGNTEAFF. The DNA for the CDR3 is TGTGCCAGCAGGGCCCTCGGCAACACTGAAGCTTTCTTT.